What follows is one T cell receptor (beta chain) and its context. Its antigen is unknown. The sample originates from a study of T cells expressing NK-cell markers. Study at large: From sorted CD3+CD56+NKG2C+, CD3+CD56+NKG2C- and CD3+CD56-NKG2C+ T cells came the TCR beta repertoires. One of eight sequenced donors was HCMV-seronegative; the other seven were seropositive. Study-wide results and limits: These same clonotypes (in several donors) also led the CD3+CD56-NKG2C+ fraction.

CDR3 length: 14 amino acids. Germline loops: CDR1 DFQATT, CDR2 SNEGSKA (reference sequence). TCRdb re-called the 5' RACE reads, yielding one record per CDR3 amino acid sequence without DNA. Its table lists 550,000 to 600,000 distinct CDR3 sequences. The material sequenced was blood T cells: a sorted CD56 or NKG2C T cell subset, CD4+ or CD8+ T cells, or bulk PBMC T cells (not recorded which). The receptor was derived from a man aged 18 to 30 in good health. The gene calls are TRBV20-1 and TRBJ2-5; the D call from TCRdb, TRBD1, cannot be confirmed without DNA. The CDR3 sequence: CSAKKRQLQETQYF.